What follows describes a single T cell receptor beta chain. The V and J ends lost 2 bases and 4 bases, in that order; junction bases with no gene match: 4. The CDR3 is 15 residues long. The germline V gene has CDR1 MGHRA and CDR2 YSYEKL. These data originate in a study of OX40 agonist ivuxolimab in advanced cancers. The wider study: Antecedent anti-PD-1, anti-PD-L1 or anti-CTLA-4 therapy was permissible, with under 50% having received some.

The method was immunoSEQ multiplex PCR; TCRdb's version includes in-frame clones alone and lacks a portion of them. The repertoire includes approximately 82,000 clones, around 94% of them detected once, and about a fifth sits in the top ten. The sequenced sample was CD4+ or CD8+ T cells sorted from blood, obtained in a trial of the OX40 agonist ivuxolimab. This sequence joins TRBV4-1 and TRBJ1-5, with 8 bases matching TRBD1. This TCR derives from an adult with an advanced solid tumor such as melanoma, head and neck, liver or kidney cancer. In DNA form, the CDR3 reads TGCGCCAGCAGCCAACCAACAGGGGGTAATCAGCCCCAGCATTTT. Its translation is CASSQPTGGNQPQHF.